The rows below give T cell receptor beta chains drawn from one sample of a study of blood T cell repertoires in COVID-19. TCRdb's copy holds only in-frame clones and misses some; the assay was immunoSEQ multiplex PCR. The repertoire has about 240,000 clones, roughly 81% of them found once; the top ten carry around 7.5%. Sequences were obtained from peripheral blood. The receptors derive from a woman older than 75 with COVID-19, enrolled during active disease. Each CDR3 is given with its conserved first and last residue. D genes are given only for firm matches. Not every row has a clone size; where given, it reads once, few, many or a size class.

abundance	v_gene	d_gene	j_gene	len	CDR3nt	CDR3aa
.	TRBV5-1	.	TRBJ1-1	15	TGCGCCAGCAGCTCGGGGTCTCGGATGAACACTGAAGCTTTCTTT	CASSSGSRMNTEAFF
few	TRBV30	TRBD1	TRBJ2-1	13	TGTGCCTGGAGTGGTAGCAGGGGGAATGAGCAGTTCTTC	CAWSGSRGNEQFF
.	TRBV7-2	.	TRBJ2-7	15	TGTGCCACCTCCCCGGGAACCCGGCGGGCCTACGAGCAGTACTTC	CATSPGTRRAYEQYF
.	TRBV5-1	.	TRBJ1-6	13	TGCGCCAGCAGCTTTCAGGGTGAATCACCCCTCCACTTT	CASSFQGESPLHF
.	TRBV19	TRBD1	TRBJ1-4	15	TGTGCCAGTAGTATCGGGACAGGACCAAATGAAAAACTGTTTTTT	CASSIGTGPNEKLFF
.	TRBV18	.	TRBJ1-1	13	TGTGCCAGCTCACCACCGACAGGCGAAGAAGCTTTCTTT	CASSPPTGEEAFF
.	TRBV5-1	TRBD1	TRBJ1-5	15	TGCGCCAGCAGCCTCGGACAGGATGGTAGACAGCCCCAGCATTTT	CASSLGQDGRQPQHF
.	TRBV30	.	TRBJ2-5	12	TGTGCCTGTGGGCGGGGACAAGAGACCCAGTACTTC	CACGRGQETQYF
once	TRBV7-9	.	TRBJ1-2	14	TGTGCCAGCAGCTTATCACAAGGGGACTATGGCTACACCTTC	CASSLSQGDYGYTF
.	TRBV2	TRBD2	TRBJ2-7	18	TGTGCCAGCAGTCGATCGCCGGGACCCCGGGGGGGGGCGGGTGAGCAGTACTTC	CASSRSPGPRGGAGEQYF
.	TRBV4-2	TRBD1	TRBJ1-2	17	TGTGCCAGCAGCCTTCGGGACAGGGGGCGCGTTGTCTATGGCTACACCTTC	CASSLRDRGRVVYGYTF
.	TRBV7-2	TRBD1	TRBJ2-7	14	TGTGCCAGCAGCTTCGGACAGGGCCCATCCGAGCAGTACTTC	CASSFGQGPSEQYF
.	TRBV7-2	.	TRBJ1-1	14	TGTGCCAGCAGCTTAGTGGGAGGGAACACTGAAGCTTTCTTT	CASSLVGGNTEAFF
.	TRBV28	.	TRBJ1-5	14	TGTGCCAGCAGGTACCCGGTGATAAATCAGCCCCAGCATTTT	CASRYPVINQPQHF
.	TRBV9	TRBD1	TRBJ1-1	15	TGTGCCAGCAGCCCCCAGGGACAGGGTCTTAACTGGGCTTTCTTT	CASSPQGQGLNWAFF
.	TRBV6-5	.	TRBJ2-7	15	TGTGCCAGCAGTTACTTGTCCCCGGGGGTGGGGGAGCAGTACTTC	CASSYLSPGVGEQYF
.	TRBV3-1/TRBV3-2	.	TRBJ1-2	13	TGTGCCAGCAGCCAAGGGCGGTTCGATCGCTACACCTTC	CASSQGRFDRYTF
.	TRBV6-5	.	TRBJ2-1	15	TGTGCCAGCAATAGACTAGGAGGCTCCTACAATGAGCAGTTCTTC	CASNRLGGSYNEQFF
.	TRBV3-1/TRBV3-2	.	TRBJ1-3	17	TGTGCCAGCAGTTCCATGGTCGTCGTCGGCTCTGGAAACACCATATATTTT	CASSSMVVVGSGNTIYF
.	TRBV18	.	TRBJ1-6	15	TGTGCCAGCTCACCACCGAGGGTGCAGGATTCACCCCTCCACTTT	CASSPPRVQDSPLHF
.	TRBV5-1	.	TRBJ2-7	14	TGCGCCAGCAGCTTGGCTGTCCCTACCTACGAGCAGTACTTC	CASSLAVPTYEQYF
once	TRBV19	.	TRBJ1-5	15	TGTGCCAGTAGTACGGGCCCGCAGCGGAATCAGCCCCAGCATTTT	CASSTGPQRNQPQHF
.	TRBV5-8	.	TRBJ2-2	13	TGTGCCAGCAGCCTGCAGGGAACCGGGGAGCTGTTTTTT	CASSLQGTGELFF
few	TRBV28	TRBD1	TRBJ1-2	14	TGTGCCAGCAGTTTAAGGGACAGGAACTATGGCTACACCTTC	CASSLRDRNYGYTF
once	TRBV6-4	TRBD1	TRBJ1-1	15	TGTGCCAGCAGAACACAGGGGACCTTGGACACTGAAGCTTTCTTT	CASRTQGTLDTEAFF
.	TRBV12-1	.	TRBJ1-1	14	TGTGCCAGCAGCTTGCGGACAGGGAACACTGAAGCTTTCTTT	CASSLRTGNTEAFF
.	TRBV21-1	.	TRBJ1-6	16	TGTGCCAGCAGCATACACAGGAGCTCCTATAATTCACCCCTCCACTTT	CASSIHRSSYNSPLHF
.	TRBV5-1	TRBD2	TRBJ2-3	14	TGCGCCAGCAGCACCGGACTAGTTGGTAGCACGCAGTATTTT	CASSTGLVGSTQYF
once	TRBV30	.	TRBJ2-1	15	TGTGCCTGGAGTGTCCGGGGGGCCTTAAGGAATGAGCAGTTCTTC	CAWSVRGALRNEQFF
.	TRBV6-5	TRBD1	TRBJ2-7	13	TGTGCCAGCAGTTACGGGACAGGTTACGAGCAGTACTTC	CASSYGTGYEQYF
.	TRBV7-2	.	TRBJ1-5	14	TGTGCCAGCAGTTATCGGTCGAGCAATCAGCCCCAGCATTTT	CASSYRSSNQPQHF
.	TRBV18	.	TRBJ2-5	13	TGTGCCAGCTCACCACAGCCCCAAGAGACCCAGTACTTC	CASSPQPQETQYF
.	TRBV20-1	TRBD2	TRBJ2-5	14	TGCAGTGCTAGTCCCCGCGGACTAGCGGAGACCCAGTACTTC	CSASPRGLAETQYF
.	TRBV7-2	.	TRBJ1-3	16	TGTGCCAGCAGCCCCACCGCGGGGGTCTCTGGAAACACCATATATTTT	CASSPTAGVSGNTIYF
.	TRBV6-5	TRBD1	TRBJ1-1	14	TGTGCCAGCTTGAGAGGGACAGCGAAGAATGGGGCTTTCTTT	CASLRGTAKNGAFF
.	TRBV30	TRBD1	TRBJ1-2	14	TGTGCCTGGAGTCCGGGGACAGCCAACTATGGCTACACCTTC	CAWSPGTANYGYTF
.	TRBV4-3	.	TRBJ2-5	13	TGCGCCAGCAGCTTGGACAGGGAGGGGACCCAGTACTTC	CASSLDREGTQYF
.	TRBV5-1	.	TRBJ1-3	14	TGCGCCAGCAGCTTGGCCGGGACAGGAAACACCATATATTTT	CASSLAGTGNTIYF
.	TRBV7-8	.	TRBJ2-7	13	TGTGCCAGCAGCCTGGACTCGTCCTACGAGCAGTACTTC	CASSLDSSYEQYF
.	TRBV5-6	TRBD2	TRBJ2-3	14	TGTGCCAGCAGCTTGGCGGGAGGGAAAGATACGCAGTATTTT	CASSLAGGKDTQYF
once	TRBV10-1	TRBD1	TRBJ1-2	15	TGCGCCAGCAGCCCGGGACAGGGGTACAACTATGGCTACACCTTC	CASSPGQGYNYGYTF
few	TRBV5-4	.	TRBJ1-2	12	TGTGCCAGCAGCCCGGACAGTTACGGCTACACCTTC	CASSPDSYGYTF
.	TRBV2	.	TRBJ1-1	14	TGTGCCAGCACCTTCAACAGGGTAGGGACTGAAGCTTTCTTT	CASTFNRVGTEAFF
.	TRBV30	.	TRBJ1-2	12	TGTGCCTGGACCTACTCTAACTATGGCTACACCTTC	CAWTYSNYGYTF
many	TRBV7-8	TRBD1	TRBJ2-6	15	TGTGCCGGTTCGACAGGGGCCTCTGGGGCCAACGTCCTGACTTTC	CAGSTGASGANVLTF
.	TRBV19	.	TRBJ2-3	15	TGTGCCAGTAGTATAGGAGGCGGGCGCACAGATACGCAGTATTTT	CASSIGGGRTDTQYF
.	TRBV6-5	TRBD1	TRBJ2-1	15	TGTGCCAGCAGTTTCGTAGGGGGCGCCTACAATGAGCAGTTCTTC	CASSFVGGAYNEQFF
.	TRBV5-4	.	TRBJ2-3	14	TGTGCCAGCACCTTAACTGGGCGAGGGGATACGCAGTATTTT	CASTLTGRGDTQYF
.	TRBV5-8	.	TRBJ1-3	16	TGTGCCAGCAGCTTGGGATACGCCCGGTCTGGAAACACCATATATTTT	CASSLGYARSGNTIYF
.	TRBV6-6	TRBD1	TRBJ2-1	15	TGTGCCAGCAGTTACGAGGGGGCCTCCTACAATGAGCAGTTCTTC	CASSYEGASYNEQFF
once	TRBV3-1/TRBV3-2	TRBD2	TRBJ2-1	15	TGTGCCAGCAGCCCGCGACTAGCGGGTGTCAATGAGCAGTTCTTC	CASSPRLAGVNEQFF
once	TRBV9	.	TRBJ2-2	14	TGTGCCAGCACCCGAGGAGTTGTTACCGGGGAGCTGTTTTTT	CASTRGVVTGELFF
.	TRBV19	TRBD1	TRBJ2-7	14	TGTGCCAGTAGTGTAGGGGGCTTGAGCAACGAGCAGTACTTC	CASSVGGLSNEQYF
.	TRBV6-2/TRBV6-3	TRBD1	TRBJ2-5	13	TGTGCCAGCAGTTGGGACAGGGAGGAGACCCAGTACTTC	CASSWDREETQYF
.	TRBV9	.	TRBJ1-2	13	TGTGCCAGCAGCAGGGAGGGTCCCTATGGCTACACCTTC	CASSREGPYGYTF
.	TRBV7-8	.	TRBJ1-6	13	TGTGCCAGCAGCTTAGTTCCGGATTCACCCCTCCACTTT	CASSLVPDSPLHF
.	TRBV6-5	.	TRBJ1-1	15	TGTGCCAGCAGTTTCCGCATTTCCAGGGACACTGAAGCTTTCTTT	CASSFRISRDTEAFF
.	TRBV5-1	.	TRBJ1-2	15	TGCGCCAGCAGCCAGGGGCCACAACCCACCTATGGCTACACCTTC	CASSQGPQPTYGYTF